Each of the 30 T cell receptor beta chains below was sequenced from the same sample in a study of molecular identifiers for immune sequencing clone quantification. TCRdb reprocessed the PCR reads via MiXCR and lists one record per CDR3 protein. The sample has approximately 37,000 distinct CDR3 sequences, roughly a fifth seen once. Sequencing was done on a sample of naive CD8+ T cells from blood, with Jurkat cell RNA spiked in. The subset: FACS-sorted CD8+CD4-CCR7+CD45RA+ naive T cells. Every receptor here comes from a human donor in good health. Some libraries in this study had Jurkat cell RNA spiked in.

Remarks on this clonotype: A read error may explain this, as a much larger clone is one base away. The V and J genes are TRBV29-1 and TRBJ2-7, with D possibly matching TRBD1 (5 bases). Trimming took 4 bases from V and 2 from J, leaving 12 bases between them. Germline CDR1 SQVTM, CDR2 ANQGSEA. The CDR3 runs to 13 residues. Here the CDR3 reads CSVVGQAPYEQYF. DNA of the CDR3: TGCAGCGTTGTTGGACAAGCCCCCTACGAGCAGTACTTC.

This clonotype has a count of ten or more. The chain joins TRBV12-3 or TRBV12-4 to TRBJ1-2; D remains ambiguous. The CDR3 has 13 amino acids. V was cut by 5 bases and J by 6 bases, with 13 bases left in between. The CDR3 loop is CASSPYGRDGYTF. CDR3 bases: TGTGCCAGCAGTCCCTACGGCAGAGATGGCTACACCTTC.

The chain joins TRBV28 to TRBJ2-3; no reliable D call. CDR1 is MDHEN and CDR2 is SYDVKM in the germline V gene. Trimming removed 3 bases from V and 2 bases from J, with 9 bases in between. The CDR3 has 14 amino acids. In DNA form, the CDR3 reads TGTGCCAGCAGTTTCGTAACCTCCACAGATACGCAGTATTTT. Its translation is CASSFVTSTDTQYF.

About this clonotype: The CDR3 ends on some other residue instead of the conserved phenylalanine or tryptophan, so this is likely a read error. The gene calls are TRBV7-9 and TRBJ1-1; D is undetermined. Germline CDR1 SEHNR, CDR2 FQNEAQ (reference sequence). This CDR3 has 12 amino acids. The CDR3 DNA reads as TGTGCCAGCAGCTCCATGAACGCTGAAGCTTTCCTT. This sequence encodes CASSSMNAEAFL.

The sample holds many counts of this clonotype. The chain couples TRBV7-9 to TRBJ1-5; D uncertain. This CDR3 region has 14 residues. Germline V gene sequence: CDR1 SEHNR, CDR2 FQNEAQ (reference sequence). Trimming took off 7 bases at V and 0 bases at J, with 10 bases between the two ends. The CDR3 protein is CASTSTYSNQPQHF. CDR3 in DNA: TGTGCCAGCACCTCTACATATAGCAATCAGCCCCAGCATTTT.

This clonotype was seen at least ten times. The genes are TRBV11-2 and TRBJ2-7; D unresolved. The CDR3 consists of 12 residues. The V end lost 4 bases, the J end lost 4 bases, and 8 bases lay between the germline ends. Germline-derived CDR1 and CDR2 are SGHAT and FQNNGV. The CDR3 bases are TGTGCCAGCAGCTCCATGGGGTACGAGCAGTACTTC. Translated, it gives CASSSMGYEQYF. The full variable domain, in which reference TRBV11-2 and TRBJ2-7 provide the parts outside the CDR3, is EAGVAQSPRYKIIEKRQSVAFWCNPISGHATLYWYQQILGQGPKLLIQFQNNGVVDDSQLPKDRFSAERLKGVDSTLKIQPAKLEDSAVYLCASSSMGYEQYFGPGTRLTVT.

This clonotype has only one observation. The chain has TRBV7-2 and TRBJ1-1; no clear D. Per the germline V gene, CDR1 is SGHTA and CDR2 is FQGNSA. The ends were cut back, 2 bases at V and 4 bases at J, with 11 bases in the middle. The CDR3 sequence is 14 residues long. The CDR3 DNA reads TGTGCCAGCAGCTTAAGTGACATCGGCACTGAAGCTTTCTTT. Protein product: CASSLSDIGTEAFF.

A note on this clonotype: A much larger clone lies a single base off, so this may be a read error. The chain joins TRBV27 to TRBJ1-6; maybe TRBD1 (5 bases). The CDR3 runs to 16 residues. Per germline, CDR1 MNHEY and CDR2 SMNVEV (reference sequence). V was cut by 2 bases and J by 13 bases, with 21 bases left in between. The CDR3 loop is CASSLLSDSRGVPLHF. CDR3 sequence (DNA): TGTGCCAGCAGTTTACTATCCGACTCCCGAGGGGTCCCCCTCCACTTT.

This clonotype showed up many times. The CDR3 loop reads CASSPLSGRNTGELFF. In nucleotides, the CDR3 is TGTGCCAGCAGCCCACTTAGCGGTAGGAACACCGGGGAGCTGTTTTTT. The V call is TRBV6-2 or TRBV6-3, the J call TRBJ2-2; possible D gene TRBD2, 6 bases. Trimming stripped 6 bases from V and 1 base from J, with 15 bases between. This CDR3 is built from 16 residues. Germline CDR1 is MNHEY and CDR2 is SVGEGT.

This clonotype was recorded at least ten times. The chain is built from TRBV10-3 and TRBJ2-3; D is unresolved. In germline, CDR1 is ENHRY, CDR2 SYGVKD. Trimming took 2 bases from V and 6 from J, leaving 6 bases between them. This CDR3 is 12 amino acids long. In DNA form, the CDR3 reads TGTGCCATCAGTGAGAAAGCGGATACGCAGTATTTT. Protein product: CAISEKADTQYF.

This clonotype was recorded a few times. The chain recombines TRBV19 with TRBJ2-1; D gene unclear. Trimming took off 10 bases at V and 7 bases at J, with 17 bases between the two ends. In germline, CDR1 is LNHDA, CDR2 SQIVND (reference sequence). The CDR3 length is 13 residues. CDR3 coding DNA: TGTGCCACGTATTATACCCTGGGGAATGAGCAGTTCTTC. It encodes CATYYTLGNEQFF.

This clonotype was seen at least ten times. The genes are TRBV28 and TRBJ2-3, with TRBD2 matching over 7 bases. V was clipped by 5 bases and J by 2 bases; unmatched bases: 10. Germline loops: CDR1 MDHEN, CDR2 SYDVKM. There are 16 residues in the CDR3. CDR3 in amino acids: CASSPLGLKNTDTQYF. Here the CDR3 DNA reads TGTGCCAGCAGTCCGCTGGGACTAAAAAACACAGATACGCAGTATTTT.

This clonotype was counted ten times or more. The chain links TRBV7-9 to TRBJ1-1; perhaps TRBD1 as D (5 bases). Germline loops: CDR1 SEHNR, CDR2 FQNEAQ (reference sequence). Trimming pared 1 base from V and 6 bases from J, leaving 6 bases between. This CDR3 has 12 residues. For the CDR3, the DNA is TGTGCCAGCAGCTTAGGGACATCTGAAGCTTTCTTT. Its translation: CASSLGTSEAFF. The whole variable domain, filled in from reference TRBV7-9 and TRBJ1-1, reads DTGVSQNPRHKITKRGQNVTFRCDPISEHNRLYWYRQTLGQGPEFLTYFQNEAQLEKSRLLSDRFSAERPKGSFSTLEIQRTEQGDSAMYLCASSLGTSEAFFGQGTRLTVV.

There are many counts of this clonotype. The genes are TRBV14 and TRBJ2-5, with 13 bases matching TRBD2. CDR3 length equals 16 residues. Germline V gives CDR1 SGHDN, CDR2 FVKESK. V lost 2 bases and J lost 5; bases outside the gene matches: 5. The CDR3 DNA is TGTGCCAGCAGCCAACCGGGACTAGCGGGATATGAGACCCAGTACTTC. This gives the protein CASSQPGLAGYETQYF.

This clonotype has at least ten counts. The chain couples TRBV9 to TRBJ1-2; 8 bases map to TRBD1. The CDR3 is made up of 14 amino acids. Germline CDR1 reads SGDLS; CDR2 reads YYNGEE. After removal of 3 bases from V and 2 bases from J, the junction contained 3 bases not matched to a gene. CDR3 coding DNA: TGTGCCAGCAGCGGGACAGGGAAAAACTATGGCTACACCTTC. Protein product: CASSGTGKNYGYTF.

This clonotype was seen many times. The chain carries TRBV7-2 and TRBJ2-2, with 13 bases identical to TRBD2. This CDR3 spans 16 amino acids. Trimming cost V 4 bases and J 4 bases; bases outside gene matches: 3. CDR1 and CDR2 from the germline V gene are SGHTA and FQGNSA. CDR3 loop: CASSWTSGGSTGELFF. The CDR3 DNA follows: TGTGCCAGCAGCTGGACTAGCGGGGGCAGCACCGGGGAGCTGTTTTTT.

This clonotype was seen repeatedly, ten times or more. This chain joins TRBV6-7 and TRBJ2-4; 9 positions agree with TRBD1. TRBV6-7 has ORF status, its function being uncertain. The CDR3 sequence is 13 residues long. Unmatched junction bases numbered 5, after V lost 6 bases and J lost 8 bases. The CDR3 loop reads CASRWDREYIQYF. CDR3 coding DNA: TGTGCCAGCAGGTGGGACAGGGAGTACATTCAGTACTTC.

The J gene is TRBJ1-5, the V gene TRBV20-1; D gene uncertain. The CDR3 is 14 amino acids. Trimming stripped 3 bases from V and 6 bases from J, with 15 bases between. Germline loops: CDR1 DFQATT, CDR2 SNEGSKA (reference sequence). CDR3 sequence (DNA): TGCAGTGCTAGTCCCGACCCCAATTTTCAGCCCCAGCATTTT. Translated: CSASPDPNFQPQHF.

The V and J genes are TRBV7-2 and TRBJ2-4; D is undetermined. Germline V gene lookup returns CDR1 SGHTA and CDR2 FQGNSA. This CDR3 region has 14 residues. V lost 6 bases to trimming and J lost 4 bases, with 13 bases between them. The CDR3 protein is CASRPTTPKNIQYF. The CDR3, as DNA: TGTGCCAGCAGACCCACGACACCTAAAAACATTCAGTACTTC.

This clonotype was counted many times. CDR3 nucleotide sequence: TGTGCCTGTTGCGGGGCGGGAGATTCCTACGAGCAGTACTTC. Protein product: CACCGAGDSYEQYF. V usage is TRBV30 and J usage is TRBJ2-7; 7 bases align to TRBD2. The CDR3 consists of 14 residues. V was pared by 6 bases and J by 1 base, with 9 bases of the junction left unmatched. Germline lookup yields CDR1 GTSNPN and CDR2 SVGIG (reference sequence).

This clonotype was counted ten times or more. The chain has TRBV6-5 and TRBJ1-1; D unclear. Germline V gives CDR1 MNHEY, CDR2 SVGAGI. Trimming left V 0 bases short and J 3 bases short, with 17 bases between. The CDR3 contains 17 residues. This chain's CDR3 is CASSYSIREGWDTEAFF. The CDR3 nucleotides are TGTGCCAGCAGTTACTCAATTAGGGAGGGTTGGGACACTGAAGCTTTCTTT.

The table lists this clonotype with many counts. The rearrangement joins TRBV7-6 to TRBJ2-7, with D perhaps given as TRBD1 or TRBD2 (7 bases each). The CDR3 is 18 residues long. Germline values: CDR1 SGHVS, CDR2 FNYEAQ. V dropped 1 base and J dropped 0 bases, with 19 bases sitting between them. Here the CDR3 reads CASSLESGGTISSYEQYF. CDR3 nucleotide sequence: TGTGCCAGCAGCTTAGAGTCAGGGGGGACTATAAGCTCCTACGAGCAGTACTTC.

The rearrangement joins TRBV12-3 or TRBV12-4 to TRBJ1-1; 7 nucleotides agree with TRBD1. There are 14 residues in the CDR3. V dropped 5 bases and J dropped 0; count of bases not matched to a gene: 3. The CDR3 nucleotides read TGTGCCAGCAGTGACAGGGACCTGAACACTGAAGCTTTCTTT. This gives the protein CASSDRDLNTEAFF.

In its sample, this clonotype was seen many times. The chain recombines TRBV28 with TRBJ2-7; 7 nucleotides agree with TRBD2. In germline, CDR1 is MDHEN, CDR2 SYDVKM. There are 14 residues in the CDR3. The trim removed 8 bases at V and 6 bases at J, leaving 13 bases unmatched. CDR3 in amino acids: CASGSGPGDFEQYF. DNA for the CDR3: TGTGCCAGCGGTAGCGGGCCCGGGGATTTCGAGCAGTACTTC.

This clonotype has a count of ten or more. The rearrangement uses TRBV20-1 and TRBJ1-1; D gene unclear. Germline V gene lookup returns CDR1 DFQATT and CDR2 SNEGSKA (reference sequence). CDR3 length equals 14 residues. V shed 4 bases and J shed 4 bases, with 16 bases lying between them. CDR3 sequence: CSATPRILSTEAFF. The CDR3 DNA reads as TGCAGTGCTACACCCAGGATTCTGAGCACTGAAGCTTTCTTT.

The table lists this clonotype with many counts. The gene calls are TRBV27 and TRBJ2-7, with D unclear. The ends were cut back, 6 bases at V and 1 base at J, with 19 bases in the middle. The CDR3 has 16 amino acids. Germline V CDR1 and CDR2: MNHEY, SMNVEV (reference sequence). CDR3 sequence: CASRAIPGLGSYEQYF. CDR3 sequence (DNA): TGTGCCAGCAGGGCCATACCGGGCCTGGGGTCCTACGAGCAGTACTTC.

This clonotype was seen ten or more times. The chain links TRBV6-5 to TRBJ1-1, with TRBD1 matching over 7 bases. The CDR3 consists of 12 residues. Germline values: CDR1 MNHEY, CDR2 SVGAGI. V was clipped by 2 bases and J by 7 bases; unmatched bases: 1. In DNA, the CDR3 is TGTGCCAGCAGTTACGGACAGGATGAAGCTTTCTTT. Its translation: CASSYGQDEAFF.

This clonotype was recorded many times. The V call is TRBV12-3 or TRBV12-4, the J call TRBJ2-7; D is perhaps TRBD2 (5 bases). The length of the CDR3 is 14 residues. V was pared by 3 bases and J by 7 bases, with 16 bases between. The CDR3 DNA sequence: TGTGCCAGCAGTTTGGGTGCCGGGGTGATAGAGCAGTACTTC. Translation gives CASSLGAGVIEQYF.

This clonotype showed up just a few times. The rearrangement links TRBV5-1 to TRBJ2-5, with D perhaps TRBD1 (6 bases). This CDR3 is built from 14 residues. V lost 5 bases and J 1 base, leaving 12 bases between the germline ends. Germline V gene sequence: CDR1 SGHRS, CDR2 YFSETQ. The chain's CDR3 is CASRNGTSQETQYF. The CDR3 bases are TGCGCCAGCAGGAACGGGACATCCCAAGAGACCCAGTACTTC. Filled out from reference TRBV5-1 and TRBJ2-5, the complete variable domain reads KAGVTQTPRYLIKTRGQQVTLSCSPISGHRSVSWYQQTPGQGLQFLFEYFSETQRNKGNFPGRFSGRQFSNSRSEMNVSTLELGDSALYLCASRNGTSQETQYFGPGTRLLVL.

Many counts were recorded for this clonotype. The chain joins TRBV25-1 to TRBJ1-2; tentative D call: TRBD1 (5 bases). Germline V gene data show CDR1 as MGHDK and CDR2 as SYGVNS. V lost 6 bases, J lost 1 base, and 15 bases lay in between. This CDR3 is built from 15 residues. This CDR3 reads CASSWGSFFNYGYTF. In nucleotides, the CDR3 is TGTGCCAGCAGCTGGGGCAGTTTCTTTAACTATGGCTACACCTTC.